The 10 T cell receptor beta chains reported below all come from one sample, sequenced in a study of blood T cell repertoires in COVID-19 (dated by TCRdb to 2020 to 2021). The library was built by means of the immunoSEQ multiplex PCR assay. TCRdb took this table from immuneACCESS and kept in-frame rearrangements with V and J called. Such tables lack part of the clones; where checked against another copy, unresolved V genes explain under half of the gap, and the rest is unexplained. Recorded for this sample are approximately 150,000 clones; roughly 88% of them occurred a single time. Approximately 4.6% of the sample rests with the top ten. Source material: peripheral blood. The source is a man aged 18-30 years with COVID-19, enrolled during active disease.

The table lists this clone with a count of one. The chain is built from TRBV15 and TRBJ1-6; a possible D gene is TRBD1 (5 bases). This CDR3 has 16 amino acids. Trimming cost V 3 bases and J 4 bases, with 13 bases left between them. CDR1 LNHNV and CDR2 YYDKDF come from the germline V gene (reference sequence). The CDR3 DNA reads as TGTGCCACCAGCAGTCGTCCGCAGGGATATAATTCACCCCTCCACTTT. Amino acid sequence: CATSSRPQGYNSPLHF.

The rearrangement uses TRBV5-6 and TRBJ1-3; tentatively, D is TRBD1 (5 bases). This CDR3 region has 15 residues. CDR1 SGHDT and CDR2 YYEEEE come from the germline V gene. The germline V and J ends were trimmed by 2 bases and 8 bases, with 17 bases remaining between them. In nucleotides, the CDR3 is TGTGCCAGCAGCTTTGGGGCGCACTCCGTAGACACCATATATTTT. Translated, it gives CASSFGAHSVDTIYF. Supplemented by reference TRBV5-6 and TRBJ1-3, the full variable domain reads DAGVTQSPTHLIKTRGQQVTLRCSPKSGHDTVSWYQQALGQGPQFIFQYYEEEERQRGNFPDRFSGHQFPNYSSELNVNALLLGDSALYLCASSFGAHSVDTIYFGEGSWLTVV.

The chain is built from TRBV3-1 (or the pseudogene TRBV3-2) and TRBJ2-1; 8 positions match TRBD2. This CDR3 comprises 15 residues. Unmatched junction bases numbered 4, after V lost 1 base and J lost 5 bases. The V gene's germline CDR1 is LGHDT and CDR2 YNNKEL (reference sequence). CDR3 region: CASSQVAGGHNEQFF. CDR3 coding DNA: TGTGCCAGCAGCCAAGTTGCGGGAGGCCACAATGAGCAGTTCTTC.

The CDR3 loop is CASSSGDAYEQYF. Here the CDR3 DNA reads TGTGCCAGCAGTTCAGGGGATGCCTACGAGCAGTACTTC. This chain uses TRBV28 with TRBJ2-7; D is possibly TRBD1 (6 bases). The CDR3 spans 13 residues. The germline gives CDR1 MDHEN, CDR2 SYDVKM. The V end was cut by 4 bases, the J end by 2 bases, with 9 bases between.

The V call is TRBV5-8, the J call TRBJ2-7, with 11 bases identical to TRBD1. The length of the CDR3 is 15 residues. V was pared by 2 bases and J by 4 bases, with 5 bases of the junction left unmatched. In germline, CDR1 is SGHTS, CDR2 YDEGEE. The chain's CDR3 is CASSFLGQGVYEQYF. DNA of the CDR3: TGTGCCAGCAGCTTTTTGGGACAGGGGGTTTACGAGCAGTACTTC.

The chain recombines TRBV7-9 with TRBJ2-7, with a tentative D call TRBD1 (6 bases). Trimming took off 5 bases at V and 5 bases at J, with 22 bases between the two ends. This CDR3 is built from 16 residues. Germline V gene sequence: CDR1 SEHNR, CDR2 FQNEAQ (reference sequence). The CDR3 reads CASSRATGRLGNEQYF. DNA of the CDR3: TGTGCCAGCAGCCGAGCAACAGGGCGACTCGGAAACGAGCAGTACTTC.

This chain uses TRBV30 with TRBJ2-4; 9 bases map to TRBD2. Per germline, CDR1 GTSNPN and CDR2 SVGIG (reference sequence). The V and J ends lost 0 bases and 2 bases, in that order; junction bases with no gene match: 5. There are 16 residues in the CDR3. CDR3 sequence reads: CAWSVLAGGPKNIQYF. The CDR3 coding sequence is TGTGCCTGGAGTGTCCTGGCGGGAGGGCCCAAAAACATTCAGTACTTC.

The chain couples TRBV12-2 to TRBJ1-1; the table's D call TRBD1 went unverified against the DNA. TRBV12-2 is a pseudogene segment. CDR3 length: 17 amino acids. The CDR3 DNA follows: TGTGCAAGTCGCTCAATACAGGGGGCGCCGAGGGACACTGAAGCTTTCTTT. This sequence encodes CASRSIQGAPRDTEAFF.

The genes are TRBV27 and TRBJ1-2, with a tentative D call TRBD1 (5 bases). V was shortened by 6 bases and J by 1 base, with 21 bases between the two germline ends. The CDR3 loop spans 17 amino acids. The germline V gene encodes CDR1 MNHEY and CDR2 SMNVEV (reference sequence). CDR3: CASSLQPRAGVNYGYTF. In nucleotides, the CDR3 is TGTGCCAGCAGCCTCCAGCCAAGGGCGGGGGTTAACTATGGCTACACCTTC.

This clone has just a few counts. This rearrangement joins TRBV6-2 or TRBV6-3 to TRBJ1-5, with D hard to call. The V gene's germline CDR1 is MNHEY and CDR2 SVGEGT. The CDR3 is made up of 16 amino acids. V was cut by 5 bases and J by 5 bases, with 19 bases left in between. CDR3 sequence: CASSKFAGAGDQPQHF. DNA of the CDR3: TGTGCCAGCAGTAAGTTCGCCGGTGCAGGCGATCAGCCCCAGCATTTT.